The clone carrying this T cell receptor beta chain was counted only a few times. Its antigen is still unknown. V shed 5 bases, J shed 6 bases, and the junction held 9 bases outside the gene matches. This CDR3 contains 16 residues. Germline CDR1 SNHLY, CDR2 FYNNEI. The sample is drawn from a study of cytomegalovirus exposure and HLA in healthy donors. In the study overall: Earlier work reported 110 million or so unique TCR beta sequences from 150 million to 200 million T cells. Study outcomes and limitations: An apparent linkage of common viral pathogens to several of the most significant clusters emerged in a later analysis.

The PCR made use of 60 Vbeta and 13 Jbeta primers. Generated by immunoSEQ multiplex PCR, the TCRdb table keeps only in-frame clones and is missing some. Of roughly 120,000 clones listed, less than 85% are singletons. The chain joins TRBV2 to TRBJ1-6, with TRBD1 matching 8 bases. The receptor comes from a man aged 45 to 65 in good health and CMV-seropositive. The sequenced sample was PBMCs. CDR3 loop: CASSSQGALSNSPLHF. The DNA for the CDR3 is TGTGCCAGCAGTTCGCAGGGGGCTCTTTCTAATTCACCCCTCCACTTT.